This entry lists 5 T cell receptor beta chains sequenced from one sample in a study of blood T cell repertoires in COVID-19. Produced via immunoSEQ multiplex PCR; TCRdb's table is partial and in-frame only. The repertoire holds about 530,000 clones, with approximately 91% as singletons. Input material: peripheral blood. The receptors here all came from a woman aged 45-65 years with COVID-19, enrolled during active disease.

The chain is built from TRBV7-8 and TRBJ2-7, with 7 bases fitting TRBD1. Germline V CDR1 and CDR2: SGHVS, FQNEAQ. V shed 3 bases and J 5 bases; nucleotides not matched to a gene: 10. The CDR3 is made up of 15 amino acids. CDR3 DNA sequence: TGTGCCAGCAGCTTGTGGACAGGCTTCGGCAACGAGCAGTACTTC. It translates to CASSLWTGFGNEQYF.

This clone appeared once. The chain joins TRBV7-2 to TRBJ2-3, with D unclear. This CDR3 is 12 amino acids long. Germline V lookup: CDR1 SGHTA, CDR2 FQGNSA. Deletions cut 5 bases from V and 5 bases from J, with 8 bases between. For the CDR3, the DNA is TGTGCCAGCAGCCCCCAGCGAGATACGCAGTATTTT. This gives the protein CASSPQRDTQYF.

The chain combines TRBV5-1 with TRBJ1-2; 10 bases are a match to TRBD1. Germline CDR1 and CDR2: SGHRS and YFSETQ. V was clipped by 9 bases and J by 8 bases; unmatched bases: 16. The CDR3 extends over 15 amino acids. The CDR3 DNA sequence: TGCGCCACCTCGCCGACAGGGGGCTCAACGGGGGGCTACACCTTC. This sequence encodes CATSPTGGSTGGYTF. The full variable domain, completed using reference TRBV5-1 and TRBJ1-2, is KAGVTQTPRYLIKTRGQQVTLSCSPISGHRSVSWYQQTPGQGLQFLFEYFSETQRNKGNFPGRFSGRQFSNSRSEMNVSTLELGDSALYLCATSPTGGSTGGYTFGSGTRLTVV.

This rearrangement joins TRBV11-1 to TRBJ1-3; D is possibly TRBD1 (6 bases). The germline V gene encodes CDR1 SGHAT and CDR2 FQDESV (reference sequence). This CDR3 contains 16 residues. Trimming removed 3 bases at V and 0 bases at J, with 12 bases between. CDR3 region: CASSFRTDPSGNTIYF. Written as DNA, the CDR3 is TGTGCCAGCAGCTTCCGGACAGACCCCTCTGGAAACACCATATATTTT.

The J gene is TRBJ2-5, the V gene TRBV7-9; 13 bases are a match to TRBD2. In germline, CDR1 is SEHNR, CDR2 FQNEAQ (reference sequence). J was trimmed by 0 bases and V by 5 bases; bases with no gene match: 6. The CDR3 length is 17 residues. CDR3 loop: CASSPTSGGTYQETQYF. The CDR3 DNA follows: TGTGCCAGCAGCCCGACTAGCGGGGGGACTTACCAAGAGACCCAGTACTTC.